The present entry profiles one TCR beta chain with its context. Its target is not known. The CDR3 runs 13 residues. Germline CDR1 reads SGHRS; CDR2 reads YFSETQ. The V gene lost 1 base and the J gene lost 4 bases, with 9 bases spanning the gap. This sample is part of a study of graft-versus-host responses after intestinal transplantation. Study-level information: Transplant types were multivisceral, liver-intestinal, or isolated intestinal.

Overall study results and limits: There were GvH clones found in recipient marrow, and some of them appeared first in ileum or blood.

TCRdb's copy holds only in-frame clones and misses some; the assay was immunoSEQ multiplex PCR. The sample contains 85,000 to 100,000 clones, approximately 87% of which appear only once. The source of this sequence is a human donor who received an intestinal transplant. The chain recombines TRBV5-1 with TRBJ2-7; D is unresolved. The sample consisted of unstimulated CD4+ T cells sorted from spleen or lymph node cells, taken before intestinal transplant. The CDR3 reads CASSLLPLYEQYF. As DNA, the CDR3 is TGCGCCAGCAGCTTGCTACCCCTATACGAGCAGTACTTC.